The clone carrying this TCR beta chain was picked up many times. The CDR3 is made up of 15 amino acids. In germline, CDR1 is SGHTA, CDR2 FQGNSA. Trimming took 5 bases from V and 2 from J; bases not matched to a gene: 6. TCRdb ran MiXCR on the RT-PCR reads and lists one entry per CDR3 protein. There are hundreds of thousands of distinct CDR3 sequences in the sample; 14% occur only once, and roughly 3.9% lies in the top ten. The chain is built from TRBV7-2 and TRBJ2-7, with TRBD2 identical over 10 bases. Sequencing was performed on memory CD4+ T cells from blood. The TCR comes from a female donor in good health, serving as a healthy control. Here the CDR3 reads CASSLGTSVTYEQYF. CDR3 nucleotides: TGTGCCAGCAGCCTTGGGACTAGCGTAACCTACGAGCAGTACTTC.